These T cell receptor beta chains were read from a single sample in a study of blood T cell repertoires in COVID-19. TCRdb's table, derived via immunoSEQ multiplex PCR, lists solely in-frame clones and lacks some. The table has about 62,000 clones, roughly 80% seen once; the top ten hold over 6%. The sequencing sample was made of peripheral blood. These receptor sequences come from a woman in her forties or fifties with active or convalescent COVID-19. Each CDR3 is given with its conserved first and last residue. A D gene is named only where the DNA matches it firmly. The listing skips clone size in some rows; elsewhere it reads once, few, many or a size class.

clone size	J gene	V gene	D gene	CDR3 DNA	CDR3 protein
once	TRBJ2-1	TRBV19	TRBD1	TGTGCCAGTAGTTCAGGACAGGTTGATTATGGGAATGAGCAGTTCTTC	CASSSGQVDYGNEQFF
-	TRBJ2-7	TRBV3-1/TRBV3-2	-	TGTGCCAGCAGCCTGGGGGAGGTCTACGAGCAGTACTTC	CASSLGEVYEQYF
-	TRBJ2-1	TRBV28	-	TGTGCCAGCAGTTCACCCCATAGTGCCCACAATGAGCAGTTCTTC	CASSSPHSAHNEQFF
-	TRBJ2-7	TRBV30	-	TGTGCCGCGACGGGAGCAGGCTACGGGCAGTACTTC	CAATGAGYGQYF
-	TRBJ2-7	TRBV27	TRBD1	TGTGCCAGCAGTTTATCGACAGGGGGCGAGCAGTACTTC	CASSLSTGGEQYF
-	TRBJ2-4	TRBV21-1	-	TGTGCCAGCAGCCCCCACGCGGGCAAAAACATTCAGTACTTC	CASSPHAGKNIQYF
few	TRBJ2-7	TRBV5-4	-	TGTGCCAGCAGCTTGCGGACTGTTCCCGAGCAGTACTTC	CASSLRTVPEQYF
few	TRBJ2-7	TRBV4-1	TRBD1	TGCGCCAGCAGCCCTTTCCGGACAGGGGGCGACGACGAGCAGTACTTC	CASSPFRTGGDDEQYF
-	TRBJ1-5	TRBV30	-	TGTGCCTGGAGGAGCGACCGTAGCAATCAGCCCCAGCATTTT	CAWRSDRSNQPQHF
few	TRBJ2-1	TRBV4-3	TRBD2	TGCGCCAGCAGCCGAGAAGGGACTAGCGGGAGTGAATACAATGAGCAGTTCTTC	CASSREGTSGSEYNEQFF
-	TRBJ1-1	TRBV30	TRBD1	TGTGCCTGGGAGACAGGGCGGGTGGACACTGAAGCTTTCTTT	CAWETGRVDTEAFF
-	TRBJ2-5	TRBV5-1	-	TGCGCCAGCAGCTTTGTATCGGAGGGGCAAGAGACCCAGTACTTC	CASSFVSEGQETQYF
-	TRBJ2-3	TRBV7-6	-	TGTGCCAGCAGCTTAGCAGGGGCTAGCACAGATACGCAGTATTTT	CASSLAGASTDTQYF
-	TRBJ1-1	TRBV2	-	TGTGCCAGCAGTGCGGTAAGAGGGACTGAAGCTTTCTTT	CASSAVRGTEAFF
-	TRBJ2-3	TRBV9	TRBD2	TGTGCCAGCAGCGTAGAGGTAGCGGGAGGGTGGGATACGCAGTATTTT	CASSVEVAGGWDTQYF
few	TRBJ2-1	TRBV3-1/TRBV3-2	TRBD2	TGTGCCAGCAGCCCAGGACTAGCGGGGCTCTACAATGAGCAGTTCTTC	CASSPGLAGLYNEQFF
few	TRBJ2-5	TRBV18	TRBD2	TGTGCCAGCTCACCAGCCAGCGGGAGAGAAGAGACCCAGTACTTC	CASSPASGREETQYF
-	TRBJ1-1	TRBV7-2	TRBD1	TGTGCCAGCAGACCACAGGGGGCTGAAGCTTTCTTT	CASRPQGAEAFF
-	TRBJ1-5	TRBV6-5	-	TGTGCCAGCAGTTACGACACCTCTCCTAATCAGCCCCAGCATTTT	CASSYDTSPNQPQHF
-	TRBJ2-1	TRBV6-5	-	TGTGCCAGCACAGGGGCCACCTACAATGAGCAGTTCTTC	CASTGATYNEQFF
few	TRBJ2-3	TRBV6-6	TRBD1	TGTGCCAGCAGTCCGGGACAGGGCCCCTCTAGCACAGATACGCAGTATTTT	CASSPGQGPSSTDTQYF
few	TRBJ1-2	TRBV19	-	TGTGCCAGTAGTTGGACAGCTAACTATGGCTACACCTTC	CASSWTANYGYTF
-	TRBJ1-1	TRBV19	-	TGTGCCAGTCTCCGGACAGTAGGCACTGAAGCTTTCTTT	CASLRTVGTEAFF
-	TRBJ2-7	TRBV7-2	TRBD2	TGTGCCAGCAGCTTCAACGACTTAGCGGGCGAGCAGTACTTC	CASSFNDLAGEQYF
-	TRBJ1-1	TRBV12-3/TRBV12-4	-	TGTGCCAGCAGTTTTAGGGGTGAAGCTTTCTTT	CASSFRGEAFF
-	TRBJ2-7	TRBV6-5	TRBD1	TGTGCCAGCACACCCGGGACAGGACTTTACGAGCAGTACTTC	CASTPGTGLYEQYF
-	TRBJ1-2	TRBV25-1	TRBD1	TGTGCCAGCAGTGAATGGCCAGGGGGCGAAGATCCCTATGGCTACACCTTC	CASSEWPGGEDPYGYTF
-	TRBJ2-5	TRBV5-5	-	TGTGCCAGCAGCGGCGGGACAGAGCCCCAAGAGACCCAGTACTTC	CASSGGTEPQETQYF
many	TRBJ1-2	TRBV14	-	TGTGCCAGCAGCCCTAGGACGGGGTCGTGGGGCTACACCTTC	CASSPRTGSWGYTF
-	TRBJ2-3	TRBV5-1	-	TGCGCCAGCAGCTTGGAGACAGTCACAGATACGCAGTATTTT	CASSLETVTDTQYF
-	TRBJ1-1	TRBV19	TRBD1	TGTGCCAGTAGTGCTCGACAGGGAGGTTGGGCTGAAGCTTTCTTT	CASSARQGGWAEAFF
-	TRBJ2-1	TRBV30	TRBD2	TGTGCCTGGAGTGGACTAGCGGGAGGATTATGGGAGCAGTTCTTC	CAWSGLAGGLWEQFF
-	TRBJ2-3	TRBV5-6	-	TGTGCCAGCAGCTTGGCGTTTAGCACAGATACGCAGTATTTT	CASSLAFSTDTQYF
-	TRBJ1-2	TRBV9	TRBD1	TGTGCCAGCAGCCCTTCCGGGACAGGGTCCGGCTACACCTTC	CASSPSGTGSGYTF
few	TRBJ1-4	TRBV4-3	-	TGCGCCAGCAGCCAAGGTGACAGATTTAATGAAAAACTGTTTTTT	CASSQGDRFNEKLFF
-	TRBJ2-3	TRBV20-1	TRBD2	TGCAGTGCTAGTCCCGGGACTAGCGGGGACACAGATACGCAGTATTTT	CSASPGTSGDTDTQYF
-	TRBJ2-2	TRBV7-9	-	TGTGCCAGCAGCTTAGGTCCTCCTACGGGCGGGGAGCTGTTTTTT	CASSLGPPTGGELFF
-	TRBJ1-6	TRBV7-2	-	TGTGCCAGCAGCCCAACACCTTTATCACCCCTCCACTTT	CASSPTPLSPLHF
-	TRBJ2-2	TRBV7-8	TRBD2	TGTGCCAGCAGCTTAGCCCGACTACTAGCGGGAGGGGGCACCGGGGAGCTGTTTTTT	CASSLARLLAGGGTGELFF
-	TRBJ1-1	TRBV9	-	TGTGCCAGCAGCGCCGGCGGCTCCGAGACTGAAGCTTTCTTT	CASSAGGSETEAFF
-	TRBJ2-1	TRBV30	TRBD2	TGTGCCTGGAGCCAAGTCTTAGCGGGAGGTATGGGTGAGCAGTTCTTC	CAWSQVLAGGMGEQFF
-	TRBJ2-3	TRBV9	TRBD1	TGTGCCAGCACCCTGGGACAGGGTACAGATACGCAGTATTTT	CASTLGQGTDTQYF
once	TRBJ1-1	TRBV27	TRBD1	TGTGCCAGCAGTCGTGACAGGGGGAAAGCTTTCTTT	CASSRDRGKAFF
-	TRBJ1-1	TRBV5-1	-	TGCGCCAGCAGCTTGCAGGGCAACGGCAGGGGCACTGAAGCTTTCTTT	CASSLQGNGRGTEAFF
-	TRBJ2-1	TRBV6-1	TRBD2	TGTGCCAGCAGTGATCCGTCCTCGGGCGGGAGGGCCCAAGCTGAGCAGTTCTTC	CASSDPSSGGRAQAEQFF
-	TRBJ2-2	TRBV11-2	-	TGTGCCAGCAGAAAGGGAACGTGGGAGCGGAACACCGGGGAGCTGTTTTTT	CASRKGTWERNTGELFF
few	TRBJ1-1	TRBV24-1	TRBD1	TGTGCCACCAGTGCCCTCCCGGACAGGGGCCAGCGGATGAACACTGAAGCTTTCTTT	CATSALPDRGQRMNTEAFF
-	TRBJ2-3	TRBV7-2	-	TGTGCCAGCAGCTTAGGGCCACAGGGCGCCACAGATACGCAGTATTTT	CASSLGPQGATDTQYF
-	TRBJ2-1	TRBV6-5	-	TGTGCCAGCGGTATGACAGCCCACAATGAGCAGTTCTTC	CASGMTAHNEQFF
-	TRBJ2-5	TRBV27	-	TGTGCCAGCAGCCCACTAGGCCAAGAGACCCAGTACTTC	CASSPLGQETQYF
-	TRBJ2-7	TRBV20-1	-	TGCAGTGCTAGTGGGGACGGGAGCTCCTACGAGCAGTACTTC	CSASGDGSSYEQYF
few	TRBJ2-5	TRBV12-3/TRBV12-4	TRBD1	TGTGCCAGCACGAGGGGGCCCCCAGAGACCCAGTACTTC	CASTRGPPETQYF
-	TRBJ2-4	TRBV7-6	-	TGTGCCAGCAGCTTAGCCGGTGGAGGGGCCAAAAACATTCAGTACTTC	CASSLAGGGAKNIQYF
-	TRBJ1-4	TRBV6-2/TRBV6-3	-	TGTGCCAGCAGTCAGCGCCTTAATGAAAAACTGTTTTTT	CASSQRLNEKLFF